The sequence of this TCR beta chain was determined in a study of coeliac disease. Study-level information: High-resolution HLA typing was lacking; TRBV7-2 bias was queried instead. General study findings and limits: Few TRB amino acid sequences were shared between samples; most were unique. Lower clonality than controls marked TRB and TRG repertoires from active celiac intraepithelial and lamina propria samples. Lamina propria and intraepithelial cell fractions may contain each other's cells.

The CDR3 extends over 12 amino acids. V gave up 4 bases and J gave up 4 bases, with 9 bases separating them. Germline V gene data show CDR1 as SGDLS and CDR2 as YYNGEE. Clones were read by immunoSEQ multiplex PCR, and TCRdb kept only the in-frame ones, dropping some. The sample includes some 1,000 clones, under 75% of them seen just once. This clone is termed large. Its antigen is still unknown. The clonotype comes from a human donor without celiac disease. Sequencing used intraepithelial lymphocytes from the gut. V usage is TRBV9 and J usage is TRBJ2-7, with D possibly being TRBD2 (5 bases). The CDR3, as DNA: TGTGCCAGCAGCCCGGGCGGGTACGAGCAGTACTTC. Protein product: CASSPGGYEQYF. Full variable domain (missing parts from reference TRBV9 and TRBJ2-7): DSGVTQTPKHLITATGQRVTLRCSPRSGDLSVYWYQQSLDQGLQFLIQYYNGEERAKGNILERFSAQQFPDLHSELNLSSLELGDSALYFCASSPGGYEQYFGPGTRLTVT.